One sample yielded the 6 T cell receptor beta chains listed below, sequenced in a study of cytomegalovirus exposure and HLA in healthy donors. PCR employed 60 Vbeta and 13 Jbeta primers. Some clones are missing from TCRdb's copy, which holds only in-frame ones; the method was immunoSEQ multiplex PCR. Of 150,000 to 200,000 clones in the sample, just under 80% are singletons; the top ten hold roughly 6%. What was sequenced was PBMCs. The receptors shown here come from a woman in her thirties in good health and CMV-seropositive.

This clone was picked up a small number of times. V and J are TRBV5-1 and TRBJ2-2; a possible D gene is TRBD1 (5 bases). This CDR3 is 15 amino acids long. V dropped 5 bases and J dropped 2 bases, with 13 bases sitting between them. Germline CDR1 SGHRS, CDR2 YFSETQ. Here the CDR3 reads CASSSTAINTGELFF. The CDR3 DNA follows: TGCGCCAGCAGTTCGACAGCAATCAACACCGGGGAGCTGTTTTTT.

This sequence joins TRBV14 and TRBJ2-3, with 9 bases aligning to TRBD1. The CDR3 runs to 15 residues. Trimming took 1 base from V and 2 from J; bases not matched to a gene: 1. Germline loops: CDR1 SGHDN, CDR2 FVKESK. The CDR3 is CASSQGQGVTDTQYF. CDR3 DNA: TGTGCCAGCAGCCAAGGACAGGGGGTCACAGATACGCAGTATTTT.

The rearrangement uses TRBV1 and TRBJ2-1; the D call of TRBD2 is as the table states it, not checked on the DNA. TRBV1 is a known pseudogene. The CDR3 is 15 amino acids. The CDR3 DNA sequence: TGCACCAGCAGCCTGCGGGGGACTGGATACAATGAGCAGTTCTTC. It codes for CTSSLRGTGYNEQFF.

CDR3 loop: CASSGQVQDTQYF. The CDR3 nucleotides read TGTGCCAGCAGTGGGCAGGTTCAAGATACGCAGTATTTT. The rearrangement links TRBV6-4 to TRBJ2-3, with D hard to call. V lost 4 bases to trimming and J lost 5 bases, with 10 bases between them. From germline, CDR1 is MRHNA and CDR2 SNTAGT. The CDR3 contains 13 residues.

V and J are TRBV2 and TRBJ2-7, with a possible D match to TRBD1 (6 bases). Trimming took 6 bases from V and 5 from J, leaving 23 bases between them. Looked up from germline, CDR1 is SNHLY and CDR2 is FYNNEI. There are 16 residues in the CDR3. In nucleotides, the CDR3 is TGTGCCAGCAGAAATCATCCACAGGGATTCCTGGACGAGCAGTACTTC. Amino acid sequence: CASRNHPQGFLDEQYF.

V usage is TRBV5-6 and J usage is TRBJ1-2; D is uncertain. Trimming stripped 1 base from V and 7 bases from J, with 11 bases between. The CDR3 has 13 residues. Looked up from germline, CDR1 is SGHDT and CDR2 is YYEEEE. In DNA, the CDR3 is TGTGCCAGCAGCTTGTCGAATGGAGGTGGCTACACCTTC. Protein product: CASSLSNGGGYTF.